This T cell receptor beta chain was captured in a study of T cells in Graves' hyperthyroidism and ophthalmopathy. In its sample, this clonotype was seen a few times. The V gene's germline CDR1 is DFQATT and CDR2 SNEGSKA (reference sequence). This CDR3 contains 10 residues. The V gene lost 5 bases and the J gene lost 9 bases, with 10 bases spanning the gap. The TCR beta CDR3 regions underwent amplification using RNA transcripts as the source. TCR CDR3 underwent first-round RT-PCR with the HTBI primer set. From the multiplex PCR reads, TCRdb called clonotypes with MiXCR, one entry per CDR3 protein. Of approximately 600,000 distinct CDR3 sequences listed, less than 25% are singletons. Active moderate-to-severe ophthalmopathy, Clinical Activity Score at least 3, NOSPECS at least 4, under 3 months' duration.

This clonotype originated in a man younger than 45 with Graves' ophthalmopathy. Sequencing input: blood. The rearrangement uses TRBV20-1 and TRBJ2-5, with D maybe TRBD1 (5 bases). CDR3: CSAGHSAQYF. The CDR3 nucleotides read TGCAGTGCTGGACACAGTGCCCAGTACTTC.